This TCR beta chain was sequenced for a study of T cell repertoires in cytomegalovirus infection. Study outcomes and limitations: Of the TCR beta families, the public ones yielded a cumulative frequency that identified carriers of CMV plus the relevant HLA.

Regarding this clonotype: What it binds is unknown. The junction differs from germline at one of its ends, possibly a read error.

The CDR3 is 17 residues long. Per the germline V gene, CDR1 is DFQATT and CDR2 is SNEGSKA (reference sequence). TCRdb reprocessed the reads with MiXCR, giving one entry per CDR3 protein. The sample has about 180,000 distinct CDR3 sequences; around 15% are singletons. The TCR sequence derives from a human donor in good health (CMV status not recorded). Some clones in this sample may be carry-over from other donors' samples. V and J are TRBV20-1 and TRBJ1-4; TRBD1 might be the D (5 bases). Sample: PBMCs. The CDR3 region is CIAGTVTIDTTNEKLFF. The CDR3 coding sequence is TGCATTGCTGGGACCGTGACGATTGATACTACTAATGAAAAACTGTTTTTT.